The next 28 T cell receptor beta chains were all read from a single sample in a study of beta chain features in type 1 diabetes. Since all of the isolated RNA was reverse transcribed, expressed TCRB transcripts were what got sequenced. Only in-frame clones appear in the TCRdb table, and some are missing; sequencing was by immunoSEQ multiplex PCR. The sample lists around 190,000 clones, about an eighth occurring once. Sequencing used central memory CD4+ T cells from blood. These receptors all come from a woman between 18 and 29 years old in good health.

A remark on this clone: The junction departs from germline at one end; a sequencing error may be responsible. This sequence joins TRBV5-6 and TRBJ2-7; no clear D gene. This CDR3 has 12 residues. Germline CDR1 is SGHDT and CDR2 is YYEEEE. CDR3 protein: CASSLHSEPPLF. The CDR3 DNA sequence: TGTGCCAGCAGCTTGCATTCGGAGCCCCCCCTTTTC.

The V call is TRBV19, the J call TRBJ1-5; TRBD1 matches at 12 bases. The CDR3 runs 15 residues. The germline V gene encodes CDR1 LNHDA and CDR2 SQIVND (reference sequence). The trim removed 5 bases at V and 4 bases at J, leaving 3 bases unmatched. The CDR3 is CASSGTGGRNQPQHF. Written as DNA, the CDR3 is TGTGCCAGTAGTGGGACAGGGGGCCGGAATCAGCCCCAGCATTTT.

Only a few counts were recorded for this clone. Other nucleotide sequences from this sample produce the same CDR3. V gene TRBV27 combines with J gene TRBJ1-5; 10 bases map to TRBD1. The V and J ends lost 4 bases and 2 bases, in that order; junction bases with no gene match: 2. CDR3 size: 15 residues. Germline V lookup: CDR1 MNHEY, CDR2 SMNVEV (reference sequence). The CDR3 DNA reads as TGTGCCAGCAGTTGGACAGGGGGTGGCAATCAGCCCCAGCATTTT. Encoded protein: CASSWTGGGNQPQHF.

This chain uses TRBV29-1 with TRBJ2-5; 8 nucleotides agree with TRBD2. The V gene's germline CDR1 is SQVTM and CDR2 ANQGSEA. This CDR3 is 13 amino acids long. The trim removed 7 bases at V and 1 base at J, leaving 5 bases unmatched. CDR3 sequence (DNA): TGCAGCGCTCACACTAGCGGCCAAGAGACCCAGTACTTC. Encoded protein: CSAHTSGQETQYF.

The rearrangement links TRBV7-3 to TRBJ1-1; possibly TRBD1 for D (5 bases). Trimming took off 5 bases at V and 1 base at J, with 11 bases between the two ends. This CDR3 has 14 amino acids. Per the germline V gene, CDR1 is SGHTA and CDR2 is FQGTGA. CDR3 DNA sequence: TGTGCCAGCAGCCCCCCAGACAGGAACACTGAAGCTTTCTTT. It translates to CASSPPDRNTEAFF.

This rearrangement joins TRBV4-1 to TRBJ1-1; 10 bases match TRBD1. Germline V gene sequence: CDR1 MGHRA, CDR2 YSYEKL. The CDR3 spans 16 residues. V lost 4 bases and J lost 5; bases outside the gene matches: 10. CDR3 bases: TGCGCCAGCAGCCCCAGACAGGGGGCGCAAGGGACTGAAGCTTTCTTT. Translated: CASSPRQGAQGTEAFF.

The CDR3 spells CASSPPGLAGGEQYF. CDR3 coding DNA: TGTGCCAGCTCACCACCGGGACTAGCGGGAGGCGAGCAGTACTTC. This chain uses TRBV18 with TRBJ2-7; 15 bases line up with TRBD2. CDR1 is KGHSH and CDR2 is LQKENI in the germline V gene. The J segment lost 6 bases and the V segment lost 0 bases, leaving 0 bases of the junction unmatched. The CDR3 runs to 15 residues. Variable domain in full (rest from reference TRBV18 and TRBJ2-7): NAGVMQNPRHLVRRRGQEARLRCSPMKGHSHVYWYRQLPEEGLKFMVYLQKENIIDESGMPKERFSAEFPKEGPSILRIQQVVRGDSAAYFCASSPPGLAGGEQYFGPGTRLTVT.

The chain joins TRBV28 to TRBJ2-7; D might be TRBD2 (5 bases). This CDR3 comprises 14 residues. V dropped 5 bases and J dropped 3 bases, with 14 bases sitting between them. CDR1 and CDR2 (germline): MDHEN, SYDVKM. The CDR3 region has the DNA TGTGCCAGCAGTCCCACCGGGGAACGCTACGAGCAGTACTTC. Its protein is CASSPTGERYEQYF.

V usage is TRBV7-9 and J usage is TRBJ1-5; 10 bases agree with TRBD1. The CDR3 length is 15 residues. Germline trimming cut 5 bases from V and 5 bases from J; bases unmatched to any gene: 6. Germline V gene lookup returns CDR1 SEHNR and CDR2 FQNEAQ (reference sequence). In nucleotides, the CDR3 is TGTGCCAGCAGCCCCGGGACAGGGGCGGATCAGCCCCAGCATTTT. Encoded protein: CASSPGTGADQPQHF.

This clone has just a few counts. This chain uses TRBV6-6 with TRBJ2-2; perhaps TRBD1 as D (6 bases). The CDR3 extends over 13 amino acids. Germline V gene lookup returns CDR1 MNHNY and CDR2 SVGAGI (reference sequence). V lost 5 bases to trimming and J lost 6 bases, with 10 bases between them. The CDR3 region is CASSPQGAGELFF. In DNA, the CDR3 is TGTGCCAGCAGTCCACAGGGAGCCGGGGAGCTGTTTTTT.

This clone appeared a few times. The chain couples TRBV20-1 to TRBJ2-1, with D perhaps TRBD2 (6 bases). V dropped 3 bases and J dropped 10 bases, with 10 bases sitting between them. Germline V gene data show CDR1 as DFQATT and CDR2 as SNEGSKA (reference sequence). CDR3 length: 11 residues. CDR3 in amino acids: CSASRELEQFF. CDR3 sequence (DNA): TGCAGTGCTAGCCGGGAGCTGGAGCAGTTCTTC.

This chain joins TRBV7-2 and TRBJ2-1; 11 bases agree with TRBD2. V shed 4 bases and J 7 bases; nucleotides not matched to a gene: 6. CDR1 is SGHTA and CDR2 is FQGNSA in the germline V gene. This CDR3 is 15 amino acids long. The CDR3 bases are TGTGCCAGCAGCTCTTTTGCTAGCGGGGGGAATGAGCAGTTCTTC. Translated: CASSSFASGGNEQFF.

This clone has only a few counts. V is TRBV5-1 and J is TRBJ1-1; 7 nucleotides agree with TRBD1. Trimming cost V 4 bases and J 3 bases; bases outside gene matches: 15. Germline V gene data show CDR1 as SGHRS and CDR2 as YFSETQ. CDR3 length equals 17 residues. CDR3 coding DNA: TGCGCCAGCAGCCAAGGGGGTCTGGCTGACAGGGACACTGAAGCTTTCTTT. Amino acids: CASSQGGLADRDTEAFF.

This clone turned up a few times. The chain links TRBV10-1 to TRBJ2-3; TRBD2 is a possible D gene (6 bases). V shed 4 bases and J shed 6 bases, with 8 bases lying between them. This CDR3 contains 12 residues. Per germline, CDR1 WNHNN and CDR2 SYGVQD (reference sequence). The CDR3 sequence: CASSGAGDTQYF. The CDR3 coding sequence is TGCGCCAGCAGTGGTGCGGGGGATACGCAGTATTTT.

Only a few counts were recorded for this clone. The chain combines TRBV2 with TRBJ2-1; a possible D gene is TRBD2 (6 bases). The CDR3 contains 14 residues. Germline V gene data show CDR1 as SNHLY and CDR2 as FYNNEI. V was shortened by 9 bases and J by 4 bases, with 16 bases between the two germline ends. CDR3 residues: CASVRASEYNEQFF. Here the CDR3 DNA reads TGTGCCAGTGTCCGGGCTAGCGAATACAATGAGCAGTTCTTC. Using reference TRBV2 and TRBJ2-1 for the parts outside the CDR3, the full variable domain is EPEVTQTPSHQVTQMGQEVILRCVPISNHLYFYWYRQILGQKVEFLVSFYNNEISEKSEIFDDQFSVERPDGSNFTLKIRSTKLEDSAMYFCASVRASEYNEQFFGPGTRLTVL.

This clone was observed a handful of times. This chain joins TRBV29-1 and TRBJ1-1, with 7 bases lining up with TRBD1. V lost 5 bases, J lost 5 bases, and 8 bases stayed unmatched. The CDR3 loop spans 13 amino acids. The germline gives CDR1 SQVTM, CDR2 ANQGSEA. CDR3 amino acids: CSVSPQGRTEAFF. DNA for the CDR3: TGCAGCGTTTCACCACAGGGGCGTACTGAAGCTTTCTTT.

The chain uses TRBV30 and TRBJ2-5; D remains ambiguous. Germline CDR1 GTSNPN, CDR2 SVGIG (reference sequence). The CDR3 has 13 residues. Trimming took off 4 bases at V and 1 base at J, with 10 bases between the two ends. CDR3 residues: CAWNFPVQETQYF. The CDR3 nucleotides read TGTGCCTGGAATTTCCCAGTCCAAGAGACCCAGTACTTC.

This chain uses TRBV9 with TRBJ2-5; the match to TRBD2 covers 9 bases. Germline V gene sequence: CDR1 SGDLS, CDR2 YYNGEE. V shed 4 bases, J shed 4 bases, and the junction held 11 bases outside the gene matches. CDR3 size: 16 residues. CDR3 region: CASSLGASGAGETQYF. CDR3 DNA sequence: TGTGCCAGCAGCCTAGGGGCTAGCGGGGCGGGAGAGACCCAGTACTTC.

This sequence joins TRBV7-2 and TRBJ2-3, with D perhaps matching TRBD1 (5 bases). V dropped 2 bases and J dropped 0 bases, with 12 bases sitting between them. There are 16 residues in the CDR3. Germline V lookup: CDR1 SGHTA, CDR2 FQGNSA. CDR3 loop: CASSLQGNPSTDTQYF. CDR3 bases: TGTGCCAGCAGCTTACAGGGAAACCCTAGCACAGATACGCAGTATTTT.

This clone was counted only a few times. The V gene is TRBV25-1, the J gene TRBJ2-5; D gene unclear. Germline CDR1 is MGHDK and CDR2 is SYGVNS. This CDR3 region has 13 residues. Trimming stripped 5 bases from V and 4 bases from J, with 11 bases between. CDR3 in DNA: TGTGCCAGCAGTCCTCAACAGAGAGAGACCCAGTACTTC. Translated: CASSPQQRETQYF.

A few counts support this clone. This sequence joins TRBV9 and TRBJ2-5; D might be TRBD2 (6 bases). This CDR3 comprises 15 residues. Trimming removed 0 bases from V and 5 bases from J, with 14 bases in between. Germline CDR1 reads SGDLS; CDR2 reads YYNGEE. The chain's CDR3 is CASSVDPSAKETQYF. The CDR3 DNA is TGTGCCAGCAGCGTAGATCCTAGCGCGAAGGAGACCCAGTACTTC.

The V call is TRBV5-1, the J call TRBJ1-1; D uncertain. The CDR3 has 15 amino acids. The V gene's germline CDR1 is SGHRS and CDR2 YFSETQ. V shed 4 bases and J shed 1 base, with 14 bases lying between them. CDR3 residues: CASSRRSFSNTEAFF. CDR3 nucleotides: TGCGCCAGCAGCAGGAGGTCCTTTTCGAACACTGAAGCTTTCTTT.

DNA of the CDR3: TGTGCCACCAGCGAGGAACTTACGGGACGGGGGGCAGATACGCAGTATTTT. Its protein product is CATSEELTGRGADTQYF. The chain combines TRBV15 with TRBJ2-3; 7 nucleotides match TRBD2. From germline, CDR1 is LNHNV and CDR2 YYDKDF (reference sequence). J was trimmed by 4 bases and V by 5 bases; bases with no gene match: 15. The CDR3 loop spans 17 amino acids.

The rearrangement uses TRBV11-2 and TRBJ2-7; TRBD1 is a possible D gene (6 bases). Deletions cut 2 bases from V and 1 base from J, with 12 bases between. Germline V lookup: CDR1 SGHAT, CDR2 FQNNGV. The CDR3 sequence is 15 residues long. In nucleotides, the CDR3 is TGTGCCAGCAGCTTAAATGGGGGCCGATCCTACGAGCAGTACTTC. Translated: CASSLNGGRSYEQYF.

The V call is TRBV2, the J call TRBJ2-7; TRBD2 agrees at 11 bases. The germline V gene has CDR1 SNHLY and CDR2 FYNNEI. V was clipped by 5 bases and J by 1 base; unmatched bases: 4. The CDR3 is 15 residues long. The DNA of the CDR3 is TGTGCCAGCAGTCTAGCGGGAGGAAGGTCCTACGAGCAGTACTTC. It encodes CASSLAGGRSYEQYF.

This clone was seen just once. The V gene is TRBV7-2, the J gene TRBJ2-5, with D perhaps TRBD1 (5 bases). The CDR3 has 15 amino acids. Per germline, CDR1 SGHTA and CDR2 FQGNSA. The V end was cut by 7 bases, the J end by 5 bases, with 20 bases between. The CDR3 sequence: CASIQIRQGGETQYF. The CDR3 coding sequence is TGTGCCAGCATCCAAATCAGGCAGGGCGGCGAGACCCAGTACTTC. Complete variable domain (other parts from reference TRBV7-2 and TRBJ2-5): GAGVSQSPSNKVTEKGKDVELRCDPISGHTALYWYRQSLGQGLEFLIYFQGNSAPDKSGLPSDRFSAERTGGSVSTLTIQRTQQEDSAVYLCASIQIRQGGETQYFGPGTRLLVL.

This chain uses TRBV4-1 with TRBJ2-7; a possible D gene is TRBD2 (5 bases). In germline, CDR1 is MGHRA, CDR2 YSYEKL. CDR3 length: 14 amino acids. Trimming took off 4 bases at V and 3 bases at J, with 13 bases between the two ends. CDR3 residues: CASSRQDLDYEQYF. In DNA form, the CDR3 reads TGCGCCAGCAGCCGGCAGGACTTGGACTACGAGCAGTACTTC.

Only a few counts were recorded for this clone. The chain recombines TRBV28 with TRBJ2-1; the match to TRBD1 covers 9 bases. The J segment lost 8 bases and the V segment lost 5 bases, leaving 13 bases of the junction unmatched. Germline CDR1 reads MDHEN; CDR2 reads SYDVKM. This CDR3 comprises 16 residues. CDR3 DNA sequence: TGTGCCAGCAGTCCCACCCCGGGACAGGGTGTTGATGAGCAGTTCTTC. Protein sequence: CASSPTPGQGVDEQFF.